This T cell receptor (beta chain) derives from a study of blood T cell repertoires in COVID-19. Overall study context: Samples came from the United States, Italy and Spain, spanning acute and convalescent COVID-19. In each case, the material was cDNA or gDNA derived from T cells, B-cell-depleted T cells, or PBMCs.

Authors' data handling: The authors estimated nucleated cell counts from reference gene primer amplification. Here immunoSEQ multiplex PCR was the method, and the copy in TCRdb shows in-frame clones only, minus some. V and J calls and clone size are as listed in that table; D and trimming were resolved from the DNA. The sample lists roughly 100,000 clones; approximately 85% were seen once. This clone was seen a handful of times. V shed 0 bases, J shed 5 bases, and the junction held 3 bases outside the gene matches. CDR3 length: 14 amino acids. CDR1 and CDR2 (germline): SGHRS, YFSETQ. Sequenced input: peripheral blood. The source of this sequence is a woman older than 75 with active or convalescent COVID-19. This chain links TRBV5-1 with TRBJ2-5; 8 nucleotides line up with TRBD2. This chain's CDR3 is CASSLAGGLETQYF. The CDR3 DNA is TGCGCCAGCAGCTTGGCGGGGGGGCTGGAGACCCAGTACTTC.